These 15 T cell receptor beta chains share one sample of origin, sequenced in a study of blood T cell repertoires in COVID-19. Assay: immunoSEQ multiplex PCR; the TCRdb copy retains only in-frame clones and omits some. Of some 220,000 clones listed, approximately 84% are singletons. Sequencing was done on a sample of peripheral blood. These receptors originate from a man in his fifties or sixties who had recovered from COVID-19.

The chain couples TRBV2 to TRBJ2-5, with D possibly matching TRBD2 (5 bases). Germline CDR1 and CDR2: SNHLY and FYNNEI. The CDR3 length is 16 residues. The V gene lost 2 bases and the J gene lost 5 bases, with 18 bases spanning the gap. CDR3 protein: CASSERLSGVRETQYF. CDR3 coding DNA: TGTGCCAGCAGTGAAAGGTTGAGCGGAGTTCGGGAGACCCAGTACTTC.

This chain links TRBV11-1 with TRBJ2-1; 11 bases line up with TRBD1. With V trimmed by 8 bases and J by 1 base, 4 bases remained unmatched. The germline V gene encodes CDR1 SGHAT and CDR2 FQDESV (reference sequence). The CDR3 is made up of 15 amino acids. CDR3 DNA sequence: TGTGCCAGCTTTAGGGACAGGGGGTCCTACAATGAGCAGTTCTTC. Protein sequence: CASFRDRGSYNEQFF.

CDR3 region: CASSLAEGGITNTEAFF. The DNA for the CDR3 is TGTGCCAGCAGCTTAGCGGAAGGGGGAATAACGAACACTGAAGCTTTCTTT. V usage is TRBV7-9 and J usage is TRBJ1-1, with D possibly TRBD1 on 6 matching bases. The CDR3 contains 17 residues. V was pared by 0 bases and J by 1 base, with 15 bases between. Per germline, CDR1 SEHNR and CDR2 FQNEAQ (reference sequence).

The CDR3 region is CASSAPATSSLHF. CDR3 nucleotide sequence: TGTGCCAGCAGCGCACCAGCGACTAGTTCCCTCCACTTT. The rearrangement links TRBV6-6 to TRBJ1-6; D is uncertain. CDR1 and CDR2 (germline): MNHNY, SVGAGI (reference sequence). This CDR3 has 13 residues. With 6 bases removed from V and 14 bases from J, the gap between germline ends came to 17 bases.

V usage is TRBV5-6 and J usage is TRBJ2-6; D is possibly TRBD1 (5 bases). Deletions cut 0 bases from V and 2 bases from J, with 9 bases between. This CDR3 region has 16 residues. CDR1 and CDR2 from the germline V gene are SGHDT and YYEEEE. CDR3 bases: TGTGCCAGCAGCTTGGTTGGGGCTCCTGGGGCCAACGTCCTGACTTTC. Protein: CASSLVGAPGANVLTF.

The chain employs TRBV25-1 and TRBJ2-7, with D possibly being TRBD2 (6 bases). The CDR3 runs to 15 residues. CDR1 is MGHDK, CDR2 SYGVNS, per germline. V dropped 1 base and J dropped 2 bases, with 12 bases sitting between them. The CDR3 protein is CASSELGTSAYEQYF. In nucleotides, the CDR3 is TGTGCCAGCAGTGAATTGGGGACTTCCGCCTACGAGCAGTACTTC.

This clone was picked up one time. The chain links TRBV2 to TRBJ2-6; possibly TRBD1 for D (5 bases). CDR1 is SNHLY and CDR2 is FYNNEI in the germline V gene. The CDR3 spans 17 residues. V lost 6 bases to trimming and J lost 0 bases, with 15 bases between them. Written as DNA, the CDR3 is TGTGCCAGCAGCCTTTACTCAGGGCTCTCTGGGGCCAACGTCCTGACTTTC. Encoded protein: CASSLYSGLSGANVLTF. The full variable domain, with the rest looked up from reference TRBV2 and TRBJ2-6, is EPEVTQTPSHQVTQMGQEVILRCVPISNHLYFYWYRQILGQKVEFLVSFYNNEISEKSEIFDDQFSVERPDGSNFTLKIRSTKLEDSAMYFCASSLYSGLSGANVLTFGAGSRLTVL.

The chain has TRBV28 and TRBJ1-2; 7 nucleotides line up with TRBD1. With 6 bases clipped from V and 0 bases from J, the junction kept 7 bases outside the gene matches. The V gene's germline CDR1 is MDHEN and CDR2 SYDVKM. This CDR3 is 15 amino acids long. The CDR3 sequence: CASSPGQATNYGYTF. As DNA, the CDR3 is TGTGCCAGCAGCCCAGGACAGGCAACTAACTATGGCTACACCTTC.

This clone was recorded a few times. The J gene is TRBJ1-6, the V gene TRBV18; maybe TRBD1 (5 bases). V lost 3 bases to trimming and J lost 6 bases, with 12 bases between them. Germline CDR1 KGHSH, CDR2 LQKENI. This CDR3 has 15 amino acids. This CDR3 is CASSPIRQLNSPLHF. The CDR3 DNA reads as TGTGCCAGCTCACCGATAAGACAGCTTAATTCACCCCTCCACTTT. The whole variable domain, filled in from reference TRBV18 and TRBJ1-6, reads NAGVMQNPRHLVRRRGQEARLRCSPMKGHSHVYWYRQLPEEGLKFMVYLQKENIIDESGMPKERFSAEFPKEGPSILRIQQVVRGDSAAYFCASSPIRQLNSPLHFGNGTRLTVT.

Turning to this clone: The junction and the germline gene differ at one end; a read error may be behind it. The V and J genes are TRBV19 and TRBJ2-1; 7 nucleotides line up with TRBD1. This CDR3 has 15 residues. Germline CDR1 and CDR2: LNHDA and SQIVND (reference sequence). CDR3 in DNA: TGTGCCAGTACTATAGGGGGCAGGGGAGAGGATGAGCAGTTCTTC. Protein: CASTIGGRGEDEQFF. The full variable domain, with the rest looked up from reference TRBV19 and TRBJ2-1, is DGGITQSPKYLFRKEGQNVTLSCEQNLNHDAMYWYRQDPGQGLRLIYYSQIVNDFQKGDIAEGYSVSREKKESFPLTVTSAQKNPTAFYLCASTIGGRGEDEQFFGPGTRLTVL.

This rearrangement joins TRBV28 to TRBJ1-2; 10 nucleotides align to TRBD1. The CDR3 consists of 13 residues. Trimming at V came to 6 bases and at J to 7 bases, leaving 5 bases not matched to a gene. In germline, CDR1 is MDHEN, CDR2 SYDVKM. The CDR3 region is CASRAGQGGGYTF. CDR3 nucleotide sequence: TGTGCCAGCAGGGCCGGACAGGGGGGTGGCTACACCTTC.

The rearrangement uses TRBV28 and TRBJ2-7; 8 bases map to TRBD1. The CDR3 has 15 amino acids. Germline CDR1 and CDR2: MDHEN and SYDVKM. After removal of 7 bases from V and 3 bases from J, the junction contained 11 bases not matched to a gene. DNA for the CDR3: TGTGCCAGCACCTCAGGGGGCGTTGGTATCTACGAGCAGTACTTC. Its protein is CASTSGGVGIYEQYF.

This chain uses TRBV9 with TRBJ2-2; 8 positions agree with TRBD2. CDR1 SGDLS and CDR2 YYNGEE come from the germline V gene. The V segment lost 3 bases and the J segment 5 bases; nucleotides outside the gene matches: 6. CDR3 length equals 15 residues. CDR3 sequence: CASSGGTRGTGELFF. The CDR3 bases are TGTGCCAGCAGCGGGGGGACTAGAGGGACCGGGGAGCTGTTTTTT.

V gene TRBV2 combines with J gene TRBJ2-3; 9 nucleotides line up with TRBD2. The CDR3 is 15 residues long. Germline-derived CDR1 and CDR2 are SNHLY and FYNNEI. J lost 1 base, V lost 1 base, and 0 bases had no gene match. For the CDR3, the DNA is TGTGCCAGCAGTGAAGGACTAGCGGGCACAGATACGCAGTATTTT. It translates to CASSEGLAGTDTQYF.

The V gene is TRBV6-5, the J gene TRBJ2-1; D uncertain. Germline V gives CDR1 MNHEY, CDR2 SVGAGI. V was cut by 5 bases and J by 8 bases, with 7 bases left in between. CDR3 length: 11 amino acids. CDR3 sequence reads: CASSQKYEQFF. The DNA of the CDR3 is TGTGCCAGCAGTCAGAAGTATGAGCAGTTCTTC.